The entry that follows covers one TCR beta chain sequence. Its target is unknown. The record originates from a study of T cells in Graves' hyperthyroidism and ophthalmopathy. Regarding the study as a whole: Peripheral blood also featured most of the thyroid clonotypes expanded above 0.001. Model output signaled ophthalmopathy a median around 6.9 months ahead of onset. Classification by a 13 V-J model distinguished ophthalmopathy from stable hyperthyroidism.

This CDR3 comprises 12 residues. V was clipped by 2 bases and J by 12 bases, with 10 bases between them. Germline CDR1 LNHDA, CDR2 SQIVND (reference sequence). Amplified regions were TCR beta CDR3 sequences from RNA transcripts. Carried out on the TCR CDR3, a first-round RT-PCR used the HTBI primer set. TCRdb reprocessed the multiplex PCR reads with MiXCR, giving one entry per CDR3 protein. Found here are 450,000 to 700,000 distinct CDR3 sequences, 40% to 55% of them singletons; the top ten hold 15% to 20%. Those patients with uncontrolled infection, other autoimmune disease, pregnancy or lactation were excluded.

Sequencing was carried out using peripheral blood or thyroid tissue (not recorded which). V gene TRBV19 combines with J gene TRBJ1-4; D ambiguous. This TCR came from an adult woman with Graves' disease, either hyperthyroidism or ophthalmopathy (not recorded which). The DNA of the CDR3 is TGTGCCAGTAGTATAAGCGCGAGAGAACTGTTTTTT. It yields the protein CASSISARELFF.